This T cell receptor beta chain emerged from a study of shared clonotypes between healthy human individuals. Only a few counts were recorded for this clone. The target antigen is unknown. General study findings and limits: It was expected that sequencing depth would affect clonotype sharing among donors. It was only blood that was sampled, and tissue repertoires likely differ.

Sequencing was at deep level. Several immunoSEQ plates received, in even portions, the genomic DNA of each subset. Here immunoSEQ multiplex PCR was the method, and the copy in TCRdb shows in-frame clones only, minus some. The data show about 490,000 clones, with approximately 81% seen just once and approximately 12% held by the top ten. The CDR3 is 13 amino acids. V dropped 3 bases and J dropped 5 bases, with 13 bases sitting between them. Germline V gene data show CDR1 as GTSNPN and CDR2 as SVGIG (reference sequence). The TCR was taken from a woman between 35 and 50 years old in good health. Some clones in this sample may be carry-over from other donors' samples. The rearrangement joins TRBV30 to TRBJ2-5; D may correspond to TRBD1 or TRBD2 (5 bases each). Sequenced input: PBMCs. The CDR3 DNA sequence: TGTGCCTGGAGCAGAGGGGAGTGGGAGACCCAGTACTTC. Translation gives CAWSRGEWETQYF. The whole variable domain, remainder taken from reference TRBV30 and TRBJ2-5, is SQTIHQWPATLVQPVGSPLSLECTVEGTSNPNLYWYRQAAGRGLQLLFYSVGIGQISSEVPQNLSASRPQDRQFILSSKKLLLSDSGFYLCAWSRGEWETQYFGPGTRLLVL.